This is a list of T cell receptor beta chains from one sample in a study of shared clonotypes between healthy human individuals. Profiling relied on immunoSEQ multiplex PCR, and the TCRdb table lists in-frame clones only, not all of them. The sample contains some 470,000 clones, 60% to 85% of which appear only once. Sequenced input: PBMCs. The receptors originated from a middle-aged woman in good health. Some clones in this sample may be carry-over from other donors' samples. CDR3s leave out the opening cysteine and the closing phenylalanine or tryptophan. The listing skips clone size in some rows; elsewhere it reads once, few, many or a size class.

size,V,CDR3
NA,TRBV7-9,ASSLGTIAGGPYNEQF
NA,TRBV29-1,SVTPGQGGAGEQF
once,TRBV4-2,ASSPNFGTGGGQPQH
NA,TRBV25-1,ASSDARLAGNNEQF
NA,TRBV13,ASSLGGLTYEQY
NA,TRBV4-2,ASSLRPLTYNEQF
few,TRBV7-9,ASSFDPSGNTIY
NA,TRBV6-6,ASRSDRDGTYEQY
NA,TRBV28,ASSSHGGGDPEAF
NA,TRBV6-1,ASSGRTRPYEQY
NA,TRBV10-3,AISEQGGTSTDTQY
many,TRBV7-9,ASSSVDTEAF
NA,TRBV5-5,ASSIGLAGLYEQY
NA,TRBV19,ASSFRLAGGHNEQF
NA,TRBV27,ASTPLWGSSYNEQF
NA,TRBV19,ATTTAPNTGELF
few,TRBV9,ASSATGVYQPQH
NA,TRBV19,ASSYSGSYEQY
NA,TRBV19,ASRYGLAGVYEQY
NA,TRBV29-1,SAFDRGPLNTEAF
few,TRBV30,AWSPGTSDEQF
NA,TRBV11-2,ASSLGGRLSNQPQH
NA,TRBV4-1,ASSQVLGEQY
many,TRBV29-1,SVWREDTEAF
NA,TRBV29-1,SVDPGTYEQY
NA,TRBV7-8,ASSLREGLAYEQY
many,TRBV9,ASSVDGANSYNEQF
NA,TRBV27,ASSLRAGGGYT
once,TRBV6-1,ASRTGQADEQY
NA,TRBV6-4,ASSLGQGAIEELF
few,TRBV4-1,ASSQAPLAGVDEQF
NA,TRBV5-1,ASSYNGLAAQETQY
few,TRBV9,ASSVGFNTEAF
NA,TRBV29-1,SAEPPSSYNSPLH
NA,TRBV28,ASSLFGSGELF
NA,TRBV2,ASASGATYEQY
NA,TRBV4-1,ASSQVLVGLRGYT
NA,TRBV5-6,ASSLGSGRNYGYT
NA,TRBV6-6,ASSYQGPSYEQY
NA,TRBV11-2,ASSSPRGERMSNYGYT
NA,TRBV28,ASSPGTREQY
NA,TRBV7-8,ASGVRGHENTGELF
NA,TRBV10-3,AISEGRSTDTQY
NA,TRBV2,ASSADRIYEQY
NA,TRBV7-9,ASSSFRENTEAF
many,TRBV7-7,ASSNHGGDTDTQY
NA,TRBV7-3,ASSLTFAGEQF
NA,TRBV5-8,ASSLQQHSYEQY
NA,TRBV14,ASSQDLGPPRNTEAF
NA,TRBV27,ASSSAWSNEQF
NA,TRBV10-1,ASSESAGRRPEAF
NA,TRBV5-4,ASSLWRASGGTDTQY
NA,TRBV19,ASSPTVSYEQY
NA,TRBV2,ASRGGFATNEKLF